Each of the 6 T cell receptor beta chains below was sequenced from the same sample in a study of beta chain features in type 1 diabetes. The authors reverse transcribed all of the isolated RNA, so sequencing captured expressed TCRB transcripts. Assay used: immunoSEQ multiplex PCR; TCRdb lists only in-frame clones, some missing. The repertoire consists of a few hundred thousand clones, with approximately 15% occurring once and the leading ten covering around 0.035%. Sequenced input: naive CD4+ T cells from blood. The receptors shown here come from a man aged 25-45 years in good health.

This clone was counted only a few times. This chain uses TRBV7-9 with TRBJ2-1; 11 bases are shared with TRBD2. The CDR3 has 16 amino acids. CDR1 and CDR2 from the germline V gene are SEHNR and FQNEAQ (reference sequence). The ends lost 4 bases at V and 7 bases at J; junction bases unmatched: 9. CDR3 loop: CASSSHPPSGGNEQFF. As DNA, the CDR3 is TGTGCCAGCAGCTCCCACCCCCCTAGCGGGGGGAATGAGCAGTTCTTC.

This clone was seen a few times. The genes are TRBV5-6 and TRBJ2-3; 8 bases are shared with TRBD1. The CDR3 extends over 16 amino acids. Unmatched junction bases numbered 8, after V lost 2 bases and J lost 3 bases. CDR1 and CDR2 from the germline V gene are SGHDT and YYEEEE. The CDR3 region is CASSFSGGLVTDTQYF. As DNA, the CDR3 is TGTGCCAGCAGCTTTTCAGGGGGCCTAGTAACAGATACGCAGTATTTT.

This clone was counted only a few times. The V gene is TRBV11-3, the J gene TRBJ2-3; D is ambiguous. Germline V gives CDR1 SGHNT, CDR2 YENEEA. The CDR3 runs 11 residues. Trimming pared 7 bases from V and 4 bases from J, leaving 6 bases between. The CDR3 loop reads CASTSSDTQYF. The CDR3 DNA is TGTGCCAGCACCTCATCAGATACGCAGTATTTT.

This clone was picked up a small number of times. The DNA for the CDR3 is TGTGCCAGCAGTGATCCCCGGGGAACAGCCCCCGAGCAGTACTTC. Encoded protein: CASSDPRGTAPEQYF. The V gene is TRBV25-1, the J gene TRBJ2-7, with a weak D call TRBD2 (5 bases). The CDR3 is 15 amino acids. Germline V gives CDR1 MGHDK, CDR2 SYGVNS. V was cut by 3 bases and J by 6 bases, with 18 bases left in between.

The rearrangement joins TRBV11-3 to TRBJ1-1; tentative D call: TRBD1 (6 bases). Trimming took 4 bases from V and 1 from J, leaving 7 bases between them. This CDR3 has 13 residues. CDR1 and CDR2 (germline): SGHNT, YENEEA. CDR3 region: CASSSQGNTEAFF. As DNA, the CDR3 is TGTGCCAGCAGCTCACAGGGGAACACTGAAGCTTTCTTT.

There are a few counts of this clone. J is TRBJ1-6 and V is TRBV19; D gene uncertain. Germline CDR1 and CDR2: LNHDA and SQIVND (reference sequence). This CDR3 has 14 residues. V lost 3 bases, J lost 6 bases, and 9 bases lay in between. The CDR3 DNA reads as TGTGCCAGTAGTATGCCGGGATTTAATTCACCCCTCCACTTT. Protein sequence: CASSMPGFNSPLHF.